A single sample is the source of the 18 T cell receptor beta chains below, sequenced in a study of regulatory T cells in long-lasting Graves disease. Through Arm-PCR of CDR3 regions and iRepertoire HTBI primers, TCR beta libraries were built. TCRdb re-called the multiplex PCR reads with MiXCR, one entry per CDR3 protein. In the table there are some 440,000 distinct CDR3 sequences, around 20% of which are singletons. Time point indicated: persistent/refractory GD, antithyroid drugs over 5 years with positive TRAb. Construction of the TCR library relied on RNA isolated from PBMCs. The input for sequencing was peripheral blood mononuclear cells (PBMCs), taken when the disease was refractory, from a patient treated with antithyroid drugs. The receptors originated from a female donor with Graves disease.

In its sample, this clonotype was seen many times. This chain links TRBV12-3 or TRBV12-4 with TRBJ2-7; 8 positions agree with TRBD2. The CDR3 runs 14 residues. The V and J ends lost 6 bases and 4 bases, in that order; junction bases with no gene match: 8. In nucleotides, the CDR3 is TGTGCCAGCAGGAGAGCGGGAGCTCCATACGAGCAGTACTTC. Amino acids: CASRRAGAPYEQYF.

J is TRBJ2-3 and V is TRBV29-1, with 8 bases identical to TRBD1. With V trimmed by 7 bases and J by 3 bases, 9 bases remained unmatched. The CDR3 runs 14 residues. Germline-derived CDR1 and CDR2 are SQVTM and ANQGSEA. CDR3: CSAAGTGLTDTQYF. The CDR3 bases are TGCAGCGCCGCCGGGACAGGACTGACAGATACGCAGTATTTT.

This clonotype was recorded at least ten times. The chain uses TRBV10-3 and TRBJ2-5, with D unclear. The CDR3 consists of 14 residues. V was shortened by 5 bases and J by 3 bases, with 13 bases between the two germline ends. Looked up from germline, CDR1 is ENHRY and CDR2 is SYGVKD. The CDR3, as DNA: TGTGCCATCAGTAGCATTAGTGGGGAAGAGACCCAGTACTTC. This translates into CAISSISGEETQYF.

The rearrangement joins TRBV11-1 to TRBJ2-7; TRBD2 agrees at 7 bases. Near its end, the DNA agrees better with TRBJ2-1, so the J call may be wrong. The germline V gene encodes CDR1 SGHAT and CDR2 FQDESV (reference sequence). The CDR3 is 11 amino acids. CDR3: CASRGGVEQFF. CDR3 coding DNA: TGTGCCAGCAGGGGGGGGGTTGAGCAGTTCTTC.

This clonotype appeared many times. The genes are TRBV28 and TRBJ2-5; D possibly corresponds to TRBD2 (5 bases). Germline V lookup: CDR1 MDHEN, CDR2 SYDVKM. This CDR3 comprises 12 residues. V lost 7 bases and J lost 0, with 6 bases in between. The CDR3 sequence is CASTGNQETQYF. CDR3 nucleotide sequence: TGTGCCAGCACCGGGAACCAAGAGACCCAGTACTTC.

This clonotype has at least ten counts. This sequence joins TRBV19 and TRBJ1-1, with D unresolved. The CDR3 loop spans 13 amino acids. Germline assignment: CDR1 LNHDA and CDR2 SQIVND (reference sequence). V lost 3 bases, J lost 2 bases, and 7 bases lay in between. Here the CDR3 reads CASSIGYNTEAFF. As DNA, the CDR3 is TGTGCCAGTAGTATCGGGTACAACACTGAAGCTTTCTTT.

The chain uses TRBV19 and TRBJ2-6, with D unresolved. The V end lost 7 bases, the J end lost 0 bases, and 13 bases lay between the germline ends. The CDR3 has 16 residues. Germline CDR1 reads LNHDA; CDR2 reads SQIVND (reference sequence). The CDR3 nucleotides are TGTGCCAGTACAACCCATATCGACTCTGGGGCCAACGTCCTGACTTTC. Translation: CASTTHIDSGANVLTF.

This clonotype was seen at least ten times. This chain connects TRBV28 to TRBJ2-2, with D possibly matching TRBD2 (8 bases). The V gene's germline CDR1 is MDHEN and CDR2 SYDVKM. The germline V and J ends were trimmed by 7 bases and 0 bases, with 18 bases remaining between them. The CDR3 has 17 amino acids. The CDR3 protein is CASIGTVAGSNTGELFF. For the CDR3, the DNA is TGTGCCAGCATCGGGACAGTAGCGGGATCGAACACCGGGGAGCTGTTTTTT.

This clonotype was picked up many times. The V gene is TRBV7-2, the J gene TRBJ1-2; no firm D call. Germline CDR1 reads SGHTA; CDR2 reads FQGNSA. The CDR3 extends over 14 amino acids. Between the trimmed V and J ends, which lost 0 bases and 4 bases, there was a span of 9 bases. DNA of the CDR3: TGTGCCAGCAGCTTAGCCGGGCAGATCTATGGCTACACCTTC. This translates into CASSLAGQIYGYTF.

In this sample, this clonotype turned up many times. The CDR3 region has the DNA TGTGCCAGCAGCTCCACCGTGGTCTCCTACGAGCAGTACTTC. Its protein is CASSSTVVSYEQYF. J is TRBJ2-7 and V is TRBV7-2; D gene ambiguous. The CDR3 totals 14 residues. V lost 4 bases, J lost 0 bases, and 10 bases lay in between. Germline values: CDR1 SGHTA, CDR2 FQGNSA.

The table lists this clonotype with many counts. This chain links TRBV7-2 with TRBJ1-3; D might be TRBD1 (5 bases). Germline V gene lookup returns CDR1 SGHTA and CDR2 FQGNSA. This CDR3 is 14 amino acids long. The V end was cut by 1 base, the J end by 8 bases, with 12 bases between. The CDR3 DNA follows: TGTGCCAGCAGCTTAGGGCAGGGATTTGACACCATATATTTT. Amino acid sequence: CASSLGQGFDTIYF.

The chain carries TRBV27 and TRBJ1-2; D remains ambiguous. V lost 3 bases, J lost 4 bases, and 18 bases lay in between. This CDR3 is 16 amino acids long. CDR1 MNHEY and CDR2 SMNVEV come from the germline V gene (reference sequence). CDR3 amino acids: CASSFRAGEGPYGYTF. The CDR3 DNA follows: TGTGCCAGCAGTTTTAGGGCCGGGGAGGGCCCCTATGGCTACACCTTC.

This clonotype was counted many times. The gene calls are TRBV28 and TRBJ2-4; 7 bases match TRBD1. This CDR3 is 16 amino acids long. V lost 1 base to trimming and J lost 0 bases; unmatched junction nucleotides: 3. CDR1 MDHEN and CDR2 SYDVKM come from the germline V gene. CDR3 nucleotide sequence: TGTGCCAGCAGTTTATCGACAGGGCTAGCCAAAAACATTCAGTACTTC. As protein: CASSLSTGLAKNIQYF.

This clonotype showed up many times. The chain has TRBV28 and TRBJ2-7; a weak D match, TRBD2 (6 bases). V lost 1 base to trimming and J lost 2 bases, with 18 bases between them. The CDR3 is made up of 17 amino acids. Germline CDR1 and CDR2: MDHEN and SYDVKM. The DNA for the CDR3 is TGTGCCAGCAGTTTATATGTAGGCGGGGAATTCACCTACGAGCAGTACTTC. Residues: CASSLYVGGEFTYEQYF.

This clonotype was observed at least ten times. CDR3 region: CASSLSTGATNEKLFF. DNA for the CDR3: TGTGCCAGCTCACTTTCGACAGGGGCAACTAATGAAAAACTGTTTTTT. The gene calls are TRBV18 and TRBJ1-4, with 8 bases aligning to TRBD1. The CDR3 totals 16 residues. V lost 4 bases and J lost 0; bases outside the gene matches: 4. CDR1 is KGHSH and CDR2 is LQKENI in the germline V gene.

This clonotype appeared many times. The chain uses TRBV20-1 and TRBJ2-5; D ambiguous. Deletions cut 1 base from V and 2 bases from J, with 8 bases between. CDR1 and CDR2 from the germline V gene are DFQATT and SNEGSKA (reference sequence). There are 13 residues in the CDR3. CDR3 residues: CSARVGRQETQYF. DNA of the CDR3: TGCAGTGCTAGAGTGGGCAGGCAAGAGACCCAGTACTTC.

CDR3 in DNA: TGTGCCAGCAGCGTAGACAGGCTCCAAGAACGGAGCTCCTACAATGAGCAGTTCTTC. Its translation is CASSVDRLQERSSYNEQFF. The chain uses TRBV9 and TRBJ2-1; tentative D call: TRBD1 (5 bases). Germline CDR1 and CDR2: SGDLS and YYNGEE. The CDR3 has 19 residues. The V end was cut by 0 bases, the J end by 0 bases, with 19 bases between.

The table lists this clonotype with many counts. The CDR3, as DNA: TGCAGCGTTGCTGGTCACCGGGAGCAGTACTTC. This gives the protein CSVAGHREQYF. The chain joins TRBV29-1 to TRBJ2-7; D gene uncertain. Germline CDR1 is SQVTM and CDR2 is ANQGSEA. The CDR3 is made up of 11 amino acids. The V and J ends lost 4 bases and 7 bases respectively, with 11 bases between them.